A single sample is the source of the 22 T cell receptor beta chains below, sequenced in a study of CD8 T cells in ankylosing spondylitis (dated by TCRdb to between 2016 and 2019). The library was generated by 5' RACE. The sequencer was an Illumina HiSeq 2500. The public reads were reprocessed in TCRdb via fastp at Q25 and MiXCR, keeping in-frame beta chains. When rows share a CDR3 protein, they turn into one entry using the most common DNA and genes. The sample profile shows about 320,000 distinct CDR3 sequences; 9.5% to 13% of them were found once. The ten largest make up 9.1% of the sample. Input material: blood, either unsorted or a sorted T cell fraction (not recorded which). These receptors were collected from a female donor with ankylosing spondylitis or in good health (not recorded which).

The table lists this clonotype with many counts. V gene TRBV20-1 combines with J gene TRBJ1-2, with D tentatively TRBD1 (6 bases). V was trimmed by 5 bases and J by 8 bases, leaving 15 bases between them. Germline CDR1 is DFQATT and CDR2 is SNEGSKA (reference sequence). The CDR3 spans 12 residues. The CDR3 coding sequence is TGCAGTGCTCCATCGACAGGTCAAGGCTACACCTTC. Its protein product is CSAPSTGQGYTF.

Ten or more counts support this clonotype. J is TRBJ2-3 and V is TRBV20-1; 8 positions agree with TRBD2. Germline trimming cut 6 bases from V and 9 bases from J; bases unmatched to any gene: 11. This CDR3 comprises 13 residues. The germline V gene has CDR1 DFQATT and CDR2 SNEGSKA (reference sequence). The CDR3 DNA reads as TGCAGTGCGGCGGGGCGGGGGGCCATGACGCAGTATTTT. It specifies CSAAGRGAMTQYF.

The CDR3 coding sequence is TGCGCCAGCCGTTCCCCTGGGTCTGGGGCCAACGTCCTGACTTTC. It specifies CASRSPGSGANVLTF. The chain carries TRBV5-1 and TRBJ2-6; D is unclear. In germline, CDR1 is SGHRS, CDR2 YFSETQ. The V gene lost 7 bases and the J gene lost 1 base, with 12 bases spanning the gap. The length of the CDR3 is 15 residues. Full variable domain (missing parts from reference TRBV5-1 and TRBJ2-6): KAGVTQTPRYLIKTRGQQVTLSCSPISGHRSVSWYQQTPGQGLQFLFEYFSETQRNKGNFPGRFSGRQFSNSRSEMNVSTLELGDSALYLCASRSPGSGANVLTFGAGSRLTVL.

This clonotype was seen many times. The chain couples TRBV20-1 to TRBJ2-4; unclear D gene. This CDR3 comprises 13 residues. Trimming pared 3 bases from V and 1 base from J, leaving 7 bases between. Per germline, CDR1 DFQATT and CDR2 SNEGSKA (reference sequence). The DNA for the CDR3 is TGCAGTGCTAGTCGTGCGGCCAAAAACATTCAGTACTTC. This codes for CSASRAAKNIQYF.

A word on this clonotype: Just one base apart from a much larger clone, this may be a read error. The rearrangement joins TRBV9 to TRBJ1-5; TRBD1 matches 9 bases. The CDR3 covers 16 residues. V trimming: 3 bases; J trimming: 6 bases; junction bases outside the gene matches: 10. Germline-derived CDR1 and CDR2 are SGDLS and YYNGEE. DNA of the CDR3: TGTGCCAGCAGCGAGGGACAGGGAAGGTACAGTCAGCCCCAGCATTTT. It encodes CASSEGQGRYSQPQHF.

This clonotype was seen once. The rearrangement uses TRBV6-1 and TRBJ1-6; TRBD1 agrees at 8 bases. CDR1 MNHNS and CDR2 SASEGT come from the germline V gene. This CDR3 comprises 14 residues. With 6 bases clipped from V and 9 bases from J, the junction kept 7 bases outside the gene matches. CDR3 coding DNA: TGTGCCAGCAGACACCAGGGGGCGGGTTCACCCCTCCACTTT. It is translated as CASRHQGAGSPLHF.

The chain uses TRBV19 and TRBJ1-1; D gene unclear. The CDR3 totals 17 residues. Germline values: CDR1 LNHDA, CDR2 SQIVND (reference sequence). Trimming took off 5 bases at V and 1 base at J, with 20 bases between the two ends. Here the CDR3 reads CASSSLTGRERNTEAFF. CDR3 DNA: TGTGCCAGTAGTTCCCTAACTGGTCGGGAGAGGAACACTGAAGCTTTCTTT.

This clonotype occurred many times. The V and J genes are TRBV12-3 or TRBV12-4 and TRBJ2-1, with 7 positions matching TRBD1. V dropped 6 bases and J dropped 3; count of bases not matched to a gene: 5. This CDR3 is 14 amino acids long. The CDR3 DNA reads as TGTGCCAGCAGAAGACAGGGCCTCTACAATGAGCAGTTCTTC. Protein product: CASRRQGLYNEQFF.

The gene calls are TRBV18 and TRBJ2-1; 8 positions agree with TRBD1. The CDR3 spans 15 residues. CDR1 is KGHSH, CDR2 LQKENI, per germline. Trimming took 2 bases from V and 8 from J; bases not matched to a gene: 8. The CDR3, as DNA: TGTGCCAGCTCACCAGCAACAGGGGGTTTCGATGAGCAGTTCTTC. Residues: CASSPATGGFDEQFF.

The CDR3 DNA reads as TGTGCCAGCTCACAACAGGGTATGGATGGCTACACCTTC. Translation: CASSQQGMDGYTF. The V call is TRBV18, the J call TRBJ1-2; tentative D call: TRBD1 (6 bases). The CDR3 totals 13 residues. V gave up 4 bases and J gave up 6 bases, with 12 bases separating them. Germline CDR1 and CDR2: KGHSH and LQKENI. Complete variable domain (other parts from reference TRBV18 and TRBJ1-2): NAGVMQNPRHLVRRRGQEARLRCSPMKGHSHVYWYRQLPEEGLKFMVYLQKENIIDESGMPKERFSAEFPKEGPSILRIQQVVRGDSAAYFCASSQQGMDGYTFGSGTRLTVV.

This chain uses TRBV6-2 or TRBV6-3 with TRBJ2-7; no definite D call. The CDR3 runs 11 residues. Germline V CDR1 and CDR2: MNHEY, SVGEGT. Deletions cut 5 bases from V and 4 bases from J, with 6 bases between. DNA of the CDR3: TGTGCCAGCAGTCATAAATACGAGCAGTACTTC. The encoded protein is CASSHKYEQYF.

This clonotype came up many times. The J gene is TRBJ2-5, the V gene TRBV6-9, with D maybe TRBD1 (5 bases). Germline CDR1 reads MNHGY; CDR2 reads SVAAGI. Trimming removed 6 bases from V and 5 bases from J, with 22 bases in between. The CDR3 loop spans 16 amino acids. The CDR3 loop is CASSPRIGDIKETQYF. CDR3 nucleotides: TGTGCCAGCAGCCCTCGTATAGGGGATATCAAGGAGACCCAGTACTTC.

This clonotype was seen only a few times. The genes are TRBV12-3 or TRBV12-4 and TRBJ1-5; 8 bases fit TRBD1. The CDR3 is 12 residues long. V lost 10 bases to trimming and J lost 4 bases; unmatched junction nucleotides: 3. CDR3 residues: CATRTGNQPQHF. CDR3 nucleotide sequence: TGTGCCACCCGGACAGGGAATCAGCCCCAGCATTTT.

There are many counts of this clonotype. The rearrangement joins TRBV20-1 to TRBJ1-6; TRBD1 matches at 10 bases. V was clipped by 3 bases and J by 9 bases; unmatched bases: 5. The CDR3 runs 14 residues. Germline CDR1 and CDR2: DFQATT and SNEGSKA (reference sequence). The CDR3 coding sequence is TGCAGTGCTAGCGACAGGGGGCGAGGTTCACCCCTCCACTTT. Translation: CSASDRGRGSPLHF.

The table lists this clonotype with many counts. The J gene is TRBJ2-1, the V gene TRBV12-3 or TRBV12-4; D assignment may be TRBD1 or TRBD2 (5 bases each). Deletions cut 3 bases from V and 7 bases from J, with 10 bases between. The CDR3 totals 13 residues. CDR3 in DNA: TGTGCCAGCAGTTTGGGGCGGACTAATGAGCAGTTCTTC. Amino acids: CASSLGRTNEQFF.

The rearrangement uses TRBV13 and TRBJ2-1; 8 bases match TRBD1. This CDR3 has 16 residues. V was pared by 1 base and J by 4 bases, with 6 bases of the junction left unmatched. Germline V gene data show CDR1 as PRHDT and CDR2 as FYEKMQ (reference sequence). This CDR3 reads CASSLAGQGIYNEQFF. Written as DNA, the CDR3 is TGTGCCAGCAGCTTAGCCGGACAGGGTATATACAATGAGCAGTTCTTC.

The chain recombines TRBV5-1 with TRBJ1-1, with 9 bases matching TRBD1. V dropped 0 bases and J dropped 4; count of bases not matched to a gene: 7. This CDR3 is built from 16 residues. Looked up from germline, CDR1 is SGHRS and CDR2 is YFSETQ. The CDR3 sequence: CASSLVPTGGSTEAFF. The CDR3 DNA reads TGCGCCAGCAGCTTGGTCCCGACAGGGGGGTCCACTGAAGCTTTCTTT.

The chain links TRBV2 to TRBJ2-6; D remains unclear. V lost 6 bases, J lost 6 bases, and 9 bases lay in between. The CDR3 spans 13 residues. The germline CDR1 and CDR2 sequences are SNHLY and FYNNEI. The CDR3 here is CASSQELANVLTF. The CDR3 DNA is TGTGCCAGCAGCCAGGAGCTGGCCAACGTCCTGACTTTC.

This clonotype was detected many times. The chain uses TRBV7-3 and TRBJ2-5, with D uncertain. Deletions cut 8 bases from V and 5 bases from J, with 15 bases between. Per germline, CDR1 SGHTA and CDR2 FQGTGA. The CDR3 is 13 amino acids. CDR3 loop: CASGRRMGETQYF. In DNA, the CDR3 is TGTGCCAGCGGCCGTAGAATGGGGGAGACCCAGTACTTC.

The chain combines TRBV6-5 with TRBJ2-3; weak D call: TRBD1 (6 bases). V dropped 0 bases and J dropped 3 bases, with 16 bases sitting between them. There are 17 residues in the CDR3. CDR1 and CDR2 (germline): MNHEY, SVGAGI. CDR3 coding DNA: TGTGCCAGCAGTTACTCCGGCCCGGGACACTTAACAGATACGCAGTATTTT. The encoded protein is CASSYSGPGHLTDTQYF.

This clonotype was counted many times. The chain recombines TRBV27 with TRBJ2-2, with D possibly TRBD2 on 5 matching bases. This CDR3 comprises 14 residues. Looked up from germline, CDR1 is MNHEY and CDR2 is SMNVEV (reference sequence). V was trimmed by 7 bases and J by 4 bases, leaving 13 bases between them. CDR3 region: CASMRTPSTGELFF. The CDR3 coding sequence is TGTGCCAGCATGAGGACTCCTAGCACCGGGGAGCTGTTTTTT.

This clonotype was picked up many times. J is TRBJ1-2 and V is TRBV5-1; 8 bases align to TRBD1. Germline CDR1 is SGHRS and CDR2 is YFSETQ. This CDR3 comprises 16 residues. Trimming took 7 bases from V and 4 from J; bases not matched to a gene: 15. CDR3 sequence: CASSPGQALTSYGYTF. DNA of the CDR3: TGCGCCAGCTCGCCGGGACAGGCCCTTACTTCCTATGGCTACACCTTC.